This T cell receptor beta chain appears in the sequencing data of a study of human T cells and chemical hapten exposure. V gave up 3 bases and J gave up 2 bases; unmatched junction bases: 6. Germline CDR1 reads SQVTM; CDR2 reads ANQGSEA. The CDR3 extends over 15 amino acids. Time point given: patch test 3, about 24 weeks after DPC sensitization. Treatment: therapeutic diphenylcyclopropenone sensitization with weekly scalp DPC. TCRdb re-analysed the RACE reads in MiXCR, keeping a single row per CDR3 protein. Seen here are more than 95,000 distinct CDR3 sequences, 25% to 35% observed once, and the top ten hold 10%.

The sample was whole blood, taken in connection with sensitization to the hapten diphenylcyclopropenone (DPC). This clonotype was obtained from a man aged 40-49 years with alopecia areata. Some clones in this sample may be carry-over from other donors' samples. The chain combines TRBV29-1 with TRBJ2-3; 9 bases match TRBD2. CDR3 region: CSVDGLAGSTDTQYF. The CDR3 DNA is TGCAGCGTTGATGGCCTAGCGGGGTCCACAGATACGCAGTATTTT.